Here is one T cell receptor (beta chain) with its context. The data belong to a study of blood T cell repertoires in COVID-19. On the study more broadly: From the United States, Italy and Spain came samples of acute and convalescent COVID-19.

The ends were cut back, 7 bases at V and 5 bases at J, with 7 bases in the middle. The CDR3 runs to 11 residues. Assay used: immunoSEQ multiplex PCR; TCRdb lists only in-frame clones, some missing. Of 170,000 or so clones in the sample, approximately 88% were seen once. The source is a man between 18 and 29 years old with active or convalescent COVID-19. The specimen was peripheral blood. The genes are TRBV12-3 or TRBV12-4 and TRBJ2-3; D gene ambiguous. The DNA for the CDR3 is TGTGCCAGCACGTCCCGAGATACGCAGTATTTT. It codes for CASTSRDTQYF.